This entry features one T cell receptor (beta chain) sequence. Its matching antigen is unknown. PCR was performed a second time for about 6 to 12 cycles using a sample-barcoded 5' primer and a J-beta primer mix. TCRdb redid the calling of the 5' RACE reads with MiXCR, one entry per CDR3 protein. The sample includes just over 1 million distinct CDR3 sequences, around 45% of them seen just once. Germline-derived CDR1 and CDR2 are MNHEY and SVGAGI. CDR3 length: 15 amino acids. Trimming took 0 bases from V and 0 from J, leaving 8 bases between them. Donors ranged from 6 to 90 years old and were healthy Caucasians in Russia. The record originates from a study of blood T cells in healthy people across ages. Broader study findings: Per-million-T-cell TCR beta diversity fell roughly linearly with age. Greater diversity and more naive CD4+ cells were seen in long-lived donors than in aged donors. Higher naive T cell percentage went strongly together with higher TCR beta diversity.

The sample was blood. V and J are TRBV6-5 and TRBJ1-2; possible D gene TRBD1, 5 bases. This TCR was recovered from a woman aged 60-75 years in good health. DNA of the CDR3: TGTGCCAGCAGTTACTCGGGGCAGGCTAACTATGGCTACACCTTC. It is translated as CASSYSGQANYGYTF.